This TCR beta chain was sequenced in a study of cytomegalovirus exposure and HLA in healthy donors. On this clone: As yet, its antigen is unknown.

Use of 60 Vbeta and 13 Jbeta primers characterized the PCR. The data were produced by immunoSEQ multiplex PCR, yet TCRdb's version contains in-frame clones alone and is incomplete. The table includes about 190,000 clones, approximately 81% detected once. Whole-study findings and limits: An analysis was carried out later, and it reportedly showed fewer N-insertions in an Asian-associated ancestry cluster than the roughly 670-donor mean. Near-uniform donor sequencing depth was presumed by presence/absence analyses. In vitro, three CMV-associated chains proved specific for CMV antigens.

The sequence was obtained from a boy younger than 18 in good health and CMV-seronegative. Sequenced input: PBMCs.

The CDR3 coding sequence is TGTGCCAGCAGCTTAGGAGCGGGGGGCGCGAACACCGGGGAGCTGTTTTTT. It yields the protein CASSLGAGGANTGELFF. The chain recombines TRBV11-3 with TRBJ2-2; 9 nucleotides agree with TRBD2. CDR1 and CDR2 from the germline V gene are SGHNT and YENEEA. After removal of 1 base from V and 0 bases from J, the junction contained 3 bases not matched to a gene. The CDR3 totals 17 residues. Full variable domain (rest looked up from reference TRBV11-3 and TRBJ2-2): EAGVVQSPRYKIIEKKQPVAFWCNPISGHNTLYWYLQNLGQGPELLIRYENEEAVDDSQLPKDRFSAERLKGVDSTLKIQPAELGDSAVYLCASSLGAGGANTGELFFGEGSRLTVL.